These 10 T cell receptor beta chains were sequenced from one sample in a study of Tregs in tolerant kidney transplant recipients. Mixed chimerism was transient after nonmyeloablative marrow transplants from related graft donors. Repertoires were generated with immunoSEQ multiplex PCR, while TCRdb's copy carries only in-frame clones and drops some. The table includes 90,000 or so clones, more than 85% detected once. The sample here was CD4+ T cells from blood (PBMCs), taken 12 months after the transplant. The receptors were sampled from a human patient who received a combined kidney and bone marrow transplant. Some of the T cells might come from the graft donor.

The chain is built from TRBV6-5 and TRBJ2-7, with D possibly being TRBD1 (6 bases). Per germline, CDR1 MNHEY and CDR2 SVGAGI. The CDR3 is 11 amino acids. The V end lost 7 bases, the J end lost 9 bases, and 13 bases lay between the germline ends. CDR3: CASNQGSRQYF. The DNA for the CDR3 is TGTGCCAGCAATCAGGGGAGTAGGCAGTACTTC.

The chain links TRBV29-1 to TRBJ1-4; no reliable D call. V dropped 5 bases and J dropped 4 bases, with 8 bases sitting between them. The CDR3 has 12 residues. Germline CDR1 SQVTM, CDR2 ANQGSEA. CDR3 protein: CSVFSVNEKLFF. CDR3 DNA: TGCAGCGTTTTCTCAGTTAATGAAAAACTGTTTTTT.

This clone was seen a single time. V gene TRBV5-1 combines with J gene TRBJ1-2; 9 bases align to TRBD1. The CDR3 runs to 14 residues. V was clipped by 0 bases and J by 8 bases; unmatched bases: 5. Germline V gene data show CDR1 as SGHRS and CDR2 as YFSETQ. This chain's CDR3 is CASSLVDRGLGYTF. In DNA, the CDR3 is TGCGCCAGCAGCTTGGTAGACAGGGGGTTGGGCTACACCTTC.

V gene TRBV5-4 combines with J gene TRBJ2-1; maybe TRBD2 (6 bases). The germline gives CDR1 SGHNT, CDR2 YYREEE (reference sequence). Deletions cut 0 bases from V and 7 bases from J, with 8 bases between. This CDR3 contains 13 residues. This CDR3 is CASSLGLENEQFF. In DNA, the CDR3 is TGTGCCAGCAGCTTGGGACTAGAAAATGAGCAGTTCTTC.

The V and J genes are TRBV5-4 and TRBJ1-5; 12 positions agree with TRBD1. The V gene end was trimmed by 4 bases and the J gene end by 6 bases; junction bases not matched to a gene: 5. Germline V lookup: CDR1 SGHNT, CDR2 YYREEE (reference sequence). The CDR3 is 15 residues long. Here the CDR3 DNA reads TGTGCCAGCAGCCCCGGGACAGGGGGCGGTCAGCCCCAGCATTTT. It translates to CASSPGTGGGQPQHF.

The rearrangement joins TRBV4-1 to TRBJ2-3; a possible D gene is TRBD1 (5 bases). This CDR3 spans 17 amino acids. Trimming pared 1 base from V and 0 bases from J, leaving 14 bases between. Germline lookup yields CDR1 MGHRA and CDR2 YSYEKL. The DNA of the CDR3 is TGCGCCAGCAGCCAAGTAGGAAGGGGCTCAAGCACAGATACGCAGTATTTT. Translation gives CASSQVGRGSSTDTQYF.

The DNA for the CDR3 is TGTGCCAGCAGTTCGACCCGGACAGGGGACACAGATACGCAGTATTTT. Translated, it gives CASSSTRTGDTDTQYF. The chain links TRBV7-7 to TRBJ2-3; the match to TRBD1 covers 9 bases. From germline, CDR1 is SSHAT and CDR2 FNYEAQ (reference sequence). Trimming removed 6 bases from V and 2 bases from J; junction bases left unmatched: 9. The CDR3 spans 16 residues.

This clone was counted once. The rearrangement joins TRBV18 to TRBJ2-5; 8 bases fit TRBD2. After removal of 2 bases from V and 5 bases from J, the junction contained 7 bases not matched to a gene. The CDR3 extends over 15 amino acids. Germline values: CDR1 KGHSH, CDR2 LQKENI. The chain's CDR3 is CASSPMQRGRETQYF. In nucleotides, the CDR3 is TGTGCCAGCTCACCAATGCAGCGGGGGAGGGAGACCCAGTACTTC. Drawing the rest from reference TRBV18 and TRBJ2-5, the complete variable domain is NAGVMQNPRHLVRRRGQEARLRCSPMKGHSHVYWYRQLPEEGLKFMVYLQKENIIDESGMPKERFSAEFPKEGPSILRIQQVVRGDSAAYFCASSPMQRGRETQYFGPGTRLLVL.

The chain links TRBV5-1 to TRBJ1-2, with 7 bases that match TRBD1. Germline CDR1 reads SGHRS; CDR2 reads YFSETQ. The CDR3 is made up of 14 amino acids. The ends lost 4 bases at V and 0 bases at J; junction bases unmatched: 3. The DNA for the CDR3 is TGCGCCAGCAGCCGGGACAGTACTAACTATGGCTACACCTTC. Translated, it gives CASSRDSTNYGYTF. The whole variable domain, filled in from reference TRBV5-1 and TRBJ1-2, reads KAGVTQTPRYLIKTRGQQVTLSCSPISGHRSVSWYQQTPGQGLQFLFEYFSETQRNKGNFPGRFSGRQFSNSRSEMNVSTLELGDSALYLCASSRDSTNYGYTFGSGTRLTVV.

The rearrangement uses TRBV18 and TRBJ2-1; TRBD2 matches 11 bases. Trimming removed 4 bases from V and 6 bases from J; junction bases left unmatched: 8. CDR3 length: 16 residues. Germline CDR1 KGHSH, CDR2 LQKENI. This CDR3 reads CASSLTSGGVPNEQFF. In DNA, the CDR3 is TGTGCCAGCTCACTAACTAGCGGGGGAGTCCCCAATGAGCAGTTCTTC.